Sequencing of this T cell receptor beta chain was carried out in a study of shared clonotypes between healthy human individuals. Measured with immunoSEQ multiplex PCR; TCRdb has only the in-frame clones, and not every one. The data contain a few million clones, around 95% of them singletons. Germline CDR1 reads LNHNV; CDR2 reads YYDKDF (reference sequence). The CDR3 is 13 residues long. The V segment lost 4 bases and the J segment 8 bases; nucleotides outside the gene matches: 6. In the naive CD8 group, cells lacked CD45RO and were positively selected for CCR7, so terminally differentiated effector memory CD45RA+ cells were left out.

The V call is TRBV15, the J call TRBJ1-1, with TRBD1 identical over 8 bases. This TCR came from a man younger than 35 in good health. Some clones in this sample may be carry-over from other donors' samples. Material: naive CD8+ T cells from PBMCs. CDR3 amino acids: CATSTRQGTEAFF. The CDR3 bases are TGTGCCACCAGCACCCGACAGGGGACCGAAGCTTTCTTT. Variable domain in full (rest from reference TRBV15 and TRBJ1-1): DAMVIQNPRYQVTQFGKPVTLSCSQTLNHNVMYWYQQKSSQAPKLLFHYYDKDFNNEADTPDNFQSRRPNTSFCFLDIRSPGLGDTAMYLCATSTRQGTEAFFGQGTRLTVV.